This T cell receptor beta chain originates from a study of cytomegalovirus exposure and HLA in healthy donors. Findings of the study overall: Earlier analysis yielded a pattern in which most TCR beta V segments were productive about 90% or about 30% of the time. The authors later found TCR association rates varying by HLA locus, with DRB1 most and HLA-C fewest. Researchers left out some V segments, among them TRBV6-2 and TRBV6-3, as indistinguishable.

PCR primers comprised 60 Vbeta and 13 Jbeta primers. Sequencing used immunoSEQ multiplex PCR; TCRdb keeps in-frame clones, though not all of them. This table has about 160,000 clones, approximately 82% appearing once. Germline CDR1 reads SGHRS; CDR2 reads YFSETQ. The CDR3 extends over 15 amino acids. Trimming cost V 4 bases and J 4 bases, with 15 bases left between them. Points on this clone: What it recognizes is unknown.

Sequenced input: PBMCs. The rearrangement joins TRBV5-1 to TRBJ2-1, with a possible D match to TRBD1 (6 bases). This clonotype was obtained from a male donor in good health and CMV-seronegative. CDR3 amino acids: CASSPHETGYNEQFF. As DNA, the CDR3 is TGCGCCAGCAGCCCCCACGAGACAGGATACAATGAGCAGTTCTTC.